These T cell receptor beta chains were read from a single sample in a study of blood T cell repertoires in COVID-19. Libraries were prepared by immunoSEQ multiplex PCR; TCRdb keeps only in-frame clonotypes and omits some of them. The sample records fewer than 500,000 clones, 87% being singletons. The sample taken for sequencing was PBMCs or T cells enriched from blood (not recorded which). The receptor source for this set is a woman aged 18-30 years who had recovered from COVID-19. The conserved cysteine and the conserved F or W are not part of the CDR3 here. Fields, in order: CDR3 protein, V gene.

SVALIGRQETYEQY | TRBV29-1
ASSSLQNNEQF | TRBV11-3
ASYLPTYNEQF | TRBV30
ASSLGQADVGSPLH | TRBV11-2
SASKSGQPQH | TRBV20-1
ASSPDLERNTIY | TRBV7-9
ASSSGLAGWNEQF | TRBV7-9
ASSPGLPAEAF | TRBV5-4
ASSVTSGGWADTQY | TRBV7-9
ASSAHWNTEAF | TRBV5-4
ASSPGYRDPQNTEAF | TRBV5-1
ATSRDRGQNTEAF | TRBV15
ASSLTGNGHEQY | TRBV7-9